Sequencing of this T cell receptor (beta chain) was carried out in a study of breast tumors, draining lymph nodes, adjacent tissues. Axillary draining lymph nodes of breast cancer patients supplied the node samples. Germline assignment: CDR1 SGHTA and CDR2 FQGNSA. J was trimmed by 4 bases and V by 6 bases; bases with no gene match: 4. The length of the CDR3 is 14 residues. This clonotype was counted at least ten times. TCRdb reprocessed the multiplex PCR reads with MiXCR, giving one entry per CDR3 protein. The sample carries about 200,000 distinct CDR3 sequences, around 34% recorded once. The chain recombines TRBV7-2 with TRBJ1-5, with TRBD1 matching 9 bases. The receptor's source is a female donor with breast cancer. Some clones in this sample may be carry-over from other donors' samples. The specimen sequenced was axillary lymph node tissue. The CDR3 DNA follows: TGTGCCAGCAGTTCGACAGGGGGAAATCAGCCCCAGCATTTT. Protein: CASSSTGGNQPQHF.